This T cell receptor beta chain was identified during a study of cytomegalovirus exposure and HLA in healthy donors. The PCR ran on 60 Vbeta and 13 Jbeta primers. Sequenced by immunoSEQ multiplex PCR; TCRdb stores in-frame clones only, minus some. This sample has about 140,000 clones, with 70% to 85% found just once. The study, taken as a whole, reports: Roughly uniform depth of sequencing across donors was assumed in presence/absence analyses.

The germline V gene has CDR1 KGHSH and CDR2 LQKENI. V lost 6 bases and J lost 6, with 15 bases in between. This CDR3 is 14 amino acids long. Comments on this clone: Its antigen is not known.

The sample was PBMCs. The chain carries TRBV18 and TRBJ2-4; the D gene is possibly TRBD1 (5 bases). The sequence was obtained from a man aged 40-50 years in good health and CMV-seronegative. Here the CDR3 reads CASSDMGQGNIQYF. For the CDR3, the DNA is TGTGCCAGCTCGGACATGGGGCAGGGAAACATTCAGTACTTC.